This is a list of T cell receptor beta chains from one sample in a study of long-term antiretroviral therapy in people with HIV. Clones were sequenced by immunoSEQ multiplex PCR, and TCRdb holds only the in-frame ones, with some missing. Among roughly 29,000 clones, 80% were seen once, and the ten largest hold under 8.5%. The sample consisted of unsorted PBMCs, taken 0.3 years after starting antiretroviral therapy. All receptors derive from a man aged 40-55 years with HIV. The CDR3 runs from the conserved cysteine through the conserved F or W. The D gene is left open where the match is weak. Size is omitted from some rows. Given values are once, few, many or a class for expanded clones.

cdr3_aa cdr3_nt d_call j_call clone_size v_call cdr3_length
CASRTELDTEAFF TGCGCCAGCAGGACAGAGCTGGACACTGAAGCTTTCTTT - TRBJ1-1 - TRBV23-1 13
CASSGTGVIGQYF TGTGCCAGCTCCGGGACCGGGGTCATCGGGCAGTACTTC - TRBJ2-7 - TRBV18 13
CASRRDSTGELFF TGTGCCAGCAGACGGGACAGCACCGGGGAGCTGTTTTTT TRBD1 TRBJ2-2 - TRBV11-3 13
CASSQAPLAGGHQPQHF TGCGCCAGCAGTCAAGCCCCTCTTGCGGGGGGGCATCAGCCCCAGCATTTT - TRBJ1-5 - TRBV23-1 17
CASAPQQGVHEQYF TGTGCCAGCGCCCCTCAGCAGGGGGTACACGAGCAGTACTTC TRBD1 TRBJ2-7 few TRBV6-5 14
CASSLGTGVSNQPQHF TGTGCCAGCAGCTTAGGGACAGGGGTGAGCAATCAGCCCCAGCATTTT TRBD1 TRBJ1-5 - TRBV7-2 16
CASRRTGTLSWGYTF TGTGCCAGCAGGAGAACCGGGACCTTAAGTTGGGGCTACACCTTC - TRBJ1-2 - TRBV28 15
CASSQDWTADNEQFF TGCGCCAGCAGCCAAGATTGGACGGCCGACAATGAGCAGTTCTTC - TRBJ2-1 - TRBV4-3 15
CASSGINRIAKNIQYF TGTGCCAGCAGTGGGATCAATAGAATAGCCAAAAACATTCAGTACTTC - TRBJ2-4 - TRBV2 16
CATSRDLGTGEKLFF TGTGCCACCAGCAGAGATCTAGGGACGGGTGAAAAACTGTTTTTT - TRBJ1-4 - TRBV15 15
CASSAVGAYEQYF TGTGCCAGCAGCGCTGTGGGGGCCTACGAGCAGTACTTC - TRBJ2-7 few TRBV4-2 13
CATSRGLNLGGELFF TGTGCCACCAGCAGAGGACTGAACTTGGGCGGGGAGCTGTTTTTT - TRBJ2-2 - TRBV15 15
CASSLGPRELFF TGTGCCAGCAGCTTAGGCCCCAGGGAGCTGTTTTTT - TRBJ2-2 - TRBV7-9 12
CASSGQGGTEAFF TGTGCCAGCAGCGGACAGGGAGGCACTGAAGCTTTCTTT TRBD1 TRBJ1-1 - TRBV2 13
CASSQQQGNYGYTF TGTGCCAGCAGCCAACAACAGGGTAACTATGGCTACACCTTC - TRBJ1-2 - TRBV14 14
CASSPNGGAWEKLFF TGCGCCAGCAGCCCGAACGGGGGCGCTTGGGAAAAACTGTTTTTT - TRBJ1-4 - TRBV4-3 15
CAWTWVNEQFF TGTGCCTGGACTTGGGTCAATGAGCAGTTCTTC - TRBJ2-1 - TRBV30 11
CASSLVGGRNDEQYF TGTGCCAGCAGCTTAGTGGGAGGAAGGAACGACGAGCAGTACTTC - TRBJ2-7 - TRBV7-9 15
CASGTGGNEQFF TGTGCCAGCGGGACAGGAGGGAATGAGCAGTTCTTC TRBD1 TRBJ2-1 - TRBV6-5 12
CASTNDLYEQYF TGTGCCAGCACTAATGACCTATACGAGCAGTACTTC - TRBJ2-7 - TRBV6-1 12
CASSNWDGPYEQYF TGTGCCAGTAGTAACTGGGACGGGCCCTACGAGCAGTACTTC - TRBJ2-7 - TRBV19 14
CASSYAEGYSPLHF TGTGCCAGCAGTTACGCCGAGGGTTACTCACCCCTCCACTTT - TRBJ1-6 - TRBV6-5 14
CASSQDKRTVRGGQYF TGCGCCAGCAGCCAAGATAAACGGACCGTTCGGGGCGGGCAGTACTTC - TRBJ2-7 once TRBV4-3 16
CASTTGGWYGYTF TGTGCCAGCACCACTGGAGGATGGTATGGCTACACCTTC - TRBJ1-2 - TRBV5-6 13
CASSVQGAGEKLFF TGTGCCAGCAGCGTCCAGGGGGCAGGTGAAAAACTGTTTTTT TRBD1 TRBJ1-4 - TRBV9 14
CASSSGQGWEKLFF TGTGCCAGCAGTTCCGGACAGGGATGGGAAAAACTGTTTTTT TRBD1 TRBJ1-4 once TRBV27 14
CASSYRLAGYEQYF TGTGCCAGCAGTTACCGACTAGCGGGCTACGAGCAGTACTTC TRBD2 TRBJ2-7 - TRBV6-5 14
CASSPTNTGELFF TGTGCCAGCAGTCCAACTAATACCGGGGAGCTGTTTTTT - TRBJ2-2 few TRBV27 13
CASSLAYSQGAYGYTF TGTGCCAGCAGCTTAGCTTATTCCCAGGGGGCCTATGGCTACACCTTC TRBD1 TRBJ1-2 - TRBV7-9 16
CASSVGTGGENTIYF TGCGCCAGCAGCGTCGGGACAGGGGGCGAAAACACCATATATTTT TRBD1 TRBJ1-3 - TRBV4-3 15
CASSLIAGATDTQYF TGTGCCAGCAGCTTAATTGCGGGGGCCACAGATACGCAGTATTTT - TRBJ2-3 - TRBV7-2 15
CASSLTGGSYTF TGTGCCAGCAGTTTGACAGGGGGCAGCTACACCTTC TRBD1 TRBJ1-2 - TRBV6-6 12
CASGSGSGTSGANVLTF TGCGCCAGCGGGTCGGGCAGTGGTACCTCTGGGGCCAACGTCCTGACTTTC - TRBJ2-6 - TRBV4-3 17
CARSLFRGPNTGELFF TGTGCCAGAAGCTTGTTCCGGGGCCCGAACACCGGGGAGCTGTTTTTT - TRBJ2-2 - TRBV5-3 16
CASSSRGGQPQHF TGTGCCAGCAGCTCCCGGGGGGGCCAGCCCCAGCATTTT - TRBJ1-5 - TRBV7-2 13
CASSSTSVTYEQYF TGCGCCAGCAGCTCGACTAGCGTTACCTACGAGCAGTACTTC TRBD2 TRBJ2-7 - TRBV5-1 14
CASSQAGGQETQYF TGTGCCAGCAGCCAAGCGGGGGGGCAAGAGACCCAGTACTTC TRBD2 TRBJ2-5 - TRBV6-5 14
CASSPGVAGGSLSYEQYF TGTGCCAGTAGCCCGGGGGTAGCGGGAGGCTCTCTTTCCTACGAGCAGTACTTC TRBD2 TRBJ2-7 - TRBV19 18
CASSSRDGPYGYTF TGTGCCAGCAGCTCACGGGACGGTCCATATGGCTACACCTTC - TRBJ1-2 - TRBV5-6 14
CASKSPYREDTEAFF TGTGCCAGTAAAAGCCCTTATAGAGAGGACACTGAAGCTTTCTTT - TRBJ1-1 - TRBV19 15
CASSLGPAGSFHGYTF TGTGCCAGCAGTTTGGGACCGGCAGGGAGCTTCCATGGCTACACCTTC - TRBJ1-2 once TRBV28 16
CASSYSGANVLTF TGTGCCAGCAGCTACTCTGGGGCCAACGTCCTGACTTTC - TRBJ2-6 - TRBV7-8 13
CASSGQGSGEKLFF TGCGCCAGCAGCGGACAGGGGTCTGGGGAAAAACTGTTTTTT TRBD1 TRBJ1-4 once TRBV5-1 14
CASSFRTVLYNSPLHF TGTGCCAGCAGTTTTCGGACAGTTCTCTATAATTCACCCCTCCACTTT - TRBJ1-6 medium-sized TRBV6-5 16
CASLRDRASDTQYF TGTGCCAGCCTCCGGGACAGGGCGTCAGATACGCAGTATTTT TRBD1 TRBJ2-3 once TRBV5-4 14
CASSPRTTDTGELFF TGTGCCAGCTCACCACGAACCACGGACACCGGGGAGCTGTTTTTT - TRBJ2-2 - TRBV18 15
CATSRNRLNTEAFF TGTGCCACCAGCAGAAACAGACTGAACACTGAAGCTTTCTTT - TRBJ1-1 - TRBV15 14
CASSQDWRGETQYF TGCGCCAGCAGCCAAGATTGGAGGGGTGAGACCCAGTACTTC - TRBJ2-5 - TRBV4-3 14
CASSFTGGGTEAFF TGTGCCAGCAGCTTCACAGGGGGCGGCACTGAAGCTTTCTTT TRBD1 TRBJ1-1 - TRBV7-2 14
CASGENEQYF TGTGCCAGCGGGGAAAACGAGCAGTACTTC - TRBJ2-7 - TRBV9 10
CASSQDSQEKLFF TGCGCCAGCAGCCAAGATTCCCAGGAAAAACTGTTTTTT - TRBJ1-4 - TRBV4-3 13
CAISDRETDEQYF TGTGCCATCAGTGACAGGGAAACGGACGAGCAGTACTTC - TRBJ2-7 - TRBV10-3 13
CASSIAGTGSYNSPLHF TGTGCCAGCAGCATAGCCGGGACAGGCTCCTATAATTCACCCCTCCACTTT TRBD1 TRBJ1-6 - TRBV9 17
CASSWDRGDYGYTF TGTGCCAGCAGCTGGGACAGGGGGGATTATGGCTACACCTTC TRBD1 TRBJ1-2 - TRBV11-2 14
CATSRVVEGGRTGELFF TGTGCCACCAGCAGAGTTGTAGAGGGGGGCAGGACCGGGGAGCTGTTTTTT - TRBJ2-2 - TRBV15 17